This TCR beta chain was sequenced during a study of blood T cell repertoires in COVID-19 (dated by TCRdb to between 2020 and 2021). Regarding the complete study: Collaborator samples came from the United States, Italy and Spain and covered acute and convalescent phases of COVID-19. The prospective study material was composed of cDNA or gDNA derived from T cells, B-cell-depleted T cells, or PBMCs. Subjects who had been exposed to COVID-19, were actively infected with it, or had recovered from it provided the deeply sampled blood TCRbeta repertoires that made up the dataset. The repertoires were released in a freely available public database intended as a resource for research on the immune response to SARS-CoV-2. The samples were drawn from two sources: the first 160 participants of the ongoing ImmuneRACE study, and 1,000 to 1,500 subjects contributed by 6 global collaborators. Nearly every sample came with metadata listing a de-identified subject ID, COVID-19 status, age in years and sex. Where available, HLA class I and class II types were taken from metadata supplied by the sample provider and were not determined by assay-based typing. Broader findings and caveats from the paper: The quantity of clinical and demographic metadata differed by source and by participant and was supplied without curation.

On this clone: Which antigen it targets is not known. Nothing much larger sits one base from this clone, and base qualities are not available.

One collaborating source in Seattle enrolled patients while the patients were actively infected and followed the patients over time throughout the course of disease. Collaborating institutions collected whole blood in K2EDTA tubes following their own protocols. For TCRbeta analysis, collaborator samples were shipped as frozen whole blood, as isolated PBMCs, or as DNA extracted from either sample type. TCRbeta CDR3 regions were amplified from genomic DNA using the immunoSEQ Assay, a bias-controlled multiplex PCR. In the source study's methods: Within the assay, amplification of reference gene primers was used to estimate how many nucleated cells each sample contained. To quantify the absolute abundance of each unique TCRbeta CDR3 rearrangement, sequence reads were collapsed and filtered. Productive Simpson clonality was computed per sample as the square root of Simpson's diversity index over productive rearrangements. TCRdb's version of the immuneACCESS table is confined to in-frame rearrangements and falls short of the full clone set. An unresolved V gene accounts for under half of the shortfall where checked; the remainder is of unknown origin. V, J and clone size are those of that table, while D and trimming were read from the DNA. The sample table holds under 200,000 clones, of which approximately 87% were seen once. Approximately 10% of the sample is held by the ten biggest clonotypes.

From its cysteine to its phenylalanine, the CDR3 spans 15 amino acids. Left in the record is the CDR3 DNA by itself, 45 bases read in frame from the first base. Germline trimming: 3 bases from V, 7 bases from J; junction bases outside gene matches: 9. CDR1 is given as SNHLY and CDR2 as FYNNEI, both from the germline V gene. This clonotype was sampled from a woman aged 70-85 years with COVID-19, enrolled during active disease. Rearrangement joined TRBV2 to TRBJ1-5; TRBD1 aligns with 7 central bases. The source material was peripheral blood. The CDR3 is CASSEERQGGQPQHF. The base sequence is TGTGCCAGCAGTGAGGAGAGACAGGGTGGGCAGCCCCAGCATTTT.